This T cell receptor beta chain emerged from a study of control samples from healthy donors and cancer patients. Some clones are missing from TCRdb's copy, which holds only in-frame ones; the method was immunoSEQ multiplex PCR. The data hold some 200,000 clones, with roughly 94% observed a single time. This receptor was obtained from a man in his fifties or sixties in good health. The material sequenced was blood.

The CDR3 here is CASSLSPWTGGLETQYF. CDR3 DNA: TGTGCCAGCAGTTTATCCCCCTGGACAGGGGGCCTCGAGACCCAGTACTTC. This sequence joins TRBV27 and TRBJ2-5, with 11 bases that match TRBD1. CDR1 and CDR2 (germline): MNHEY, SMNVEV (reference sequence). Unmatched junction bases numbered 8, after V lost 0 bases and J lost 5 bases. CDR3 length equals 17 residues.